The sample holds many counts of the clone carrying this TCR beta chain. Its antigen is undetermined. The data originate from a study of CD8 T cells in ankylosing spondylitis. Study observations and caveats: A TCR beta motif made of several highly homologous variants seemed typical of ankylosing spondylitis blood.

Preparation of TCR beta libraries was done by quantitative 5'-RACE with molecular barcodes. MiXCR was run by TCRdb on the 5' RACE reads, yielding one entry per CDR3 protein. The repertoire holds about 220,000 distinct CDR3 sequences, approximately 7.3% seen once, with about 14% in the top ten. The CDR3 contains 14 residues. With 5 bases removed from V and 7 bases from J, the gap between germline ends came to 18 bases. Germline loops: CDR1 LNHDA, CDR2 SQIVND (reference sequence). This sequence joins TRBV19 and TRBJ2-7, with D hard to call. The sequenced material came from blood, either unsorted or a sorted T cell fraction (not recorded which). The clonotype was recovered from a male donor with ankylosing spondylitis. In DNA, the CDR3 is TGTGCCAGTAGTCTCCAAAACCCCCCCCGGGAGCAGTACTTC. Translating it yields CASSLQNPPREQYF.